This section outlines one TCR beta chain sequence together with its context. The CDR3 length is 11 residues. Per germline, CDR1 LGHDT and CDR2 YNNKEL (reference sequence). The V gene lost 6 bases and the J gene lost 5 bases, with 8 bases spanning the gap. This sample stems from a study of blood T cell repertoires in COVID-19. Measured with immunoSEQ multiplex PCR; TCRdb has only the in-frame clones, and not every one. The data contain 140,000 or so clones, around 89% of them seen just once; the ten biggest clones take up 2.5% to 3.5%. The receptor was derived from a woman in her fifties or sixties with active COVID-19. The material sequenced was peripheral blood. The rearrangement links TRBV3-1 (or the pseudogene TRBV3-2) to TRBJ2-7, with D unresolved. The CDR3 here is CASSQRNEQYF. The CDR3 DNA follows: TGTGCCAGCAGTCAGCGTAACGAGCAGTACTTC.